Below, 18 T cell receptor beta chains from the same sample are listed, as sequenced in a study of T cell repertoires in cytomegalovirus infection. No cognate antigen is known for these TCRs. Via MiXCR, TCRdb re-called the reads, giving one row per CDR3 protein. Of 600,000 to 700,000 distinct CDR3 sequences listed, about 33% are singletons. The sample was cultured PBMCs, taken from culture after CMV antigen stimulation. The source of these receptors is a human donor in good health (CMV status not recorded). Some clones in this sample may be carry-over from other donors' samples.

The V gene is TRBV18, the J gene TRBJ2-2; perhaps TRBD2 as D (5 bases). V was shortened by 6 bases and J by 1 base, with 9 bases between the two germline ends. Germline-derived CDR1 and CDR2 are KGHSH and LQKENI. CDR3 length: 14 residues. CDR3 nucleotide sequence: TGTGCCAGCTCGACAAGCGGGAACACCGGGGAGCTGTTTTTT. As protein: CASSTSGNTGELFF.

The chain joins TRBV20-1 to TRBJ2-5; D is uncertain. V was pared by 2 bases and J by 3 bases, with 16 bases between. Germline CDR1 is DFQATT and CDR2 is SNEGSKA (reference sequence). The CDR3 length is 15 residues. CDR3 sequence (DNA): TGCAGTGCTAGATGGCTAGAGAGCGTAGAAGAGACCCAGTACTTC. Translated: CSARWLESVEETQYF.

The chain joins TRBV12-3 or TRBV12-4 to TRBJ1-4; TRBD1 agrees at 9 bases. V was clipped by 6 bases and J by 2 bases; unmatched bases: 7. The CDR3 spans 16 residues. Here the CDR3 DNA reads TGTGCCAGCAGCCGGGGACAGGGTGGGACTAATGAAAAACTGTTTTTT. This gives the protein CASSRGQGGTNEKLFF.

The V gene is TRBV7-2, the J gene TRBJ1-4; D is uncertain. The CDR3 extends over 16 amino acids. CDR1 and CDR2 (germline): SGHTA, FQGNSA. V lost 3 bases and J lost 4, with 15 bases in between. In DNA form, the CDR3 reads TGTGCCAGCAGCTTCACGTCGGGCATCGATAATGAAAAACTGTTTTTT. Amino acid sequence: CASSFTSGIDNEKLFF.

The table lists this clonotype with a few counts. The genes are TRBV5-4 and TRBJ2-5; TRBD2 matches at 10 bases. This CDR3 spans 14 amino acids. The germline V gene encodes CDR1 SGHNT and CDR2 YYREEE (reference sequence). Germline trimming cut 5 bases from V and 5 bases from J; bases unmatched to any gene: 6. The CDR3: CASRERGGDETQYF. The CDR3 bases are TGTGCCAGCAGAGAGCGGGGGGGCGATGAGACCCAGTACTTC. The variable domain in full, with the rest retrieved from reference TRBV5-4 and TRBJ2-5, is ETGVTQSPTHLIKTRGQQVTLRCSSQSGHNTVSWYQQALGQGPQFIFQYYREEENGRGNFPPRFSGLQFPNYSSELNVNALELDDSALYLCASRERGGDETQYFGPGTRLLVL.

This clonotype was detected many times. DNA of the CDR3: TGTGCCAGCAGCTTTAGGGCGGGACGGAACTACGAGCAGTACTTC. It is translated as CASSFRAGRNYEQYF. This chain connects TRBV7-2 to TRBJ2-7, with D perhaps TRBD2 (6 bases). The ends were cut back, 3 bases at V and 3 bases at J, with 15 bases in the middle. The CDR3 totals 15 residues. CDR1 SGHTA and CDR2 FQGNSA come from the germline V gene.

This clonotype occurred many times. The chain has TRBV5-5 and TRBJ2-2; the D is unclear. The length of the CDR3 is 12 residues. V gave up 0 bases and J gave up 6 bases, with 3 bases separating them. Germline CDR1 and CDR2: SGHKS and YYEKEE (reference sequence). The CDR3 is CASSLGAGELFF. Here the CDR3 DNA reads TGTGCCAGCAGCTTGGGGGCCGGGGAGCTGTTTTTT.

The V call is TRBV28, the J call TRBJ2-5; D might be TRBD2 (6 bases). The length of the CDR3 is 15 residues. V was cut by 2 bases and J by 4 bases, with 14 bases left in between. CDR1 and CDR2 from the germline V gene are MDHEN and SYDVKM. The CDR3 nucleotides are TGTGCCAGCAGTTTACGACGGGAGAAGGGAGAGACCCAGTACTTC. It translates to CASSLRREKGETQYF.

This clonotype was observed a handful of times. The chain couples TRBV6-5 to TRBJ2-6; no reliable D call. V lost 6 bases, J lost 0 bases, and 9 bases lay in between. There are 15 residues in the CDR3. The germline CDR1 and CDR2 sequences are MNHEY and SVGAGI. CDR3 in DNA: TGTGCCAGCAGGGCATTCGGCTCTGGGGCCAACGTCCTGACTTTC. Protein sequence: CASRAFGSGANVLTF.

The CDR3 DNA follows: TGTGCCAGCAGTGAATCCAGGGGATCTGAAGCTTTCTTT. This gives the protein CASSESRGSEAFF. The chain has TRBV2 and TRBJ1-1; a possible D gene is TRBD1 (6 bases). The CDR3 extends over 13 amino acids. Trimming left V 2 bases short and J 6 bases short, with 10 bases between. Germline CDR1 reads SNHLY; CDR2 reads FYNNEI.

J is TRBJ2-7 and V is TRBV7-2; no firm D call. The CDR3 loop spans 12 amino acids. V was trimmed by 4 bases and J by 3 bases, leaving 7 bases between them. Germline CDR1 is SGHTA and CDR2 is FQGNSA. The CDR3 protein is CASSSVFYEQYF. CDR3 bases: TGTGCCAGCAGCTCGGTCTTCTACGAGCAGTACTTC.

CDR3 sequence: CASSLAPGMGSTDTQYF. As DNA, the CDR3 is TGTGCCAGCAGCTTAGCTCCCGGGATGGGGAGCACAGATACGCAGTATTTT. The V and J genes are TRBV7-2 and TRBJ2-3; tentatively, D is TRBD2 (5 bases). The CDR3 is made up of 17 amino acids. V shed 0 bases and J shed 0 bases, with 13 bases lying between them. In germline, CDR1 is SGHTA, CDR2 FQGNSA.

The rearrangement uses TRBV6-2 or TRBV6-3 and TRBJ2-1; 8 bases agree with TRBD1. CDR1 MNHEY and CDR2 SVGEGT come from the germline V gene. The CDR3 is 15 residues long. V lost 4 bases and J lost 5; bases outside the gene matches: 7. CDR3 residues: CASSWPGQANNEQFF. The CDR3 DNA sequence: TGTGCCAGCAGTTGGCCGGGACAGGCCAACAATGAGCAGTTCTTC.

This clonotype was picked up one time. The chain uses TRBV20-1 and TRBJ2-1; D unresolved. The V end was cut by 3 bases, the J end by 6 bases, with 9 bases between. This CDR3 is 12 amino acids long. CDR1 and CDR2 from the germline V gene are DFQATT and SNEGSKA (reference sequence). This CDR3 is CSASKSANEQFF. The CDR3 region has the DNA TGCAGTGCTAGTAAATCGGCCAATGAGCAGTTCTTC.

CDR3 in DNA: TGTGCCACCAGCAGAGGAGGGGACAGGGGTCGAAGCAATCAGCCCCAGCATTTT. This translates into CATSRGGDRGRSNQPQHF. The chain has TRBV15 and TRBJ1-5; 10 bases are a match to TRBD1. Germline V gene lookup returns CDR1 LNHNV and CDR2 YYDKDF (reference sequence). The CDR3 extends over 18 amino acids. Trimming cost V 1 base and J 1 base; bases outside gene matches: 7.

The sample holds many counts of this clonotype. The gene calls are TRBV6-6 and TRBJ2-3; D gene ambiguous. The V end lost 5 bases, the J end lost 5 bases, and 17 bases lay between the germline ends. This CDR3 is 15 amino acids long. Germline values: CDR1 MNHNY, CDR2 SVGAGI (reference sequence). The CDR3 region has the DNA TGTGCCAGCAGTCTTTCTATAGCTTTGAGAGATACGCAGTATTTT. Translated, it gives CASSLSIALRDTQYF.

This clonotype was seen a handful of times. The chain uses TRBV7-2 and TRBJ1-2; no firm D call. Per germline, CDR1 SGHTA and CDR2 FQGNSA. CDR3 length: 13 residues. Trimming removed 5 bases from V and 5 bases from J, with 12 bases in between. CDR3: CASSPPQVYGYTF. CDR3 bases: TGTGCCAGCAGCCCGCCCCAGGTTTATGGCTACACCTTC.

The gene calls are TRBV7-6 and TRBJ2-1; a weak D match, TRBD2 (6 bases). This CDR3 is 12 amino acids long. Trimming pared 7 bases from V and 5 bases from J, leaving 9 bases between. Germline CDR1 is SGHVS and CDR2 is FNYEAQ. This CDR3 is CASIGGNNEQFF. CDR3 coding DNA: TGTGCCAGCATCGGGGGAAACAATGAGCAGTTCTTC. Complete variable domain (other parts from reference TRBV7-6 and TRBJ2-1): GAGVSQSPRYKVTKRGQDVALRCDPISGHVSLYWYRQALGQGPEFLTYFNYEAQQDKSGLPNDRFSAERPEGSISTLTIQRTEQRDSAMYRCASIGGNNEQFFGPGTRLTVL.